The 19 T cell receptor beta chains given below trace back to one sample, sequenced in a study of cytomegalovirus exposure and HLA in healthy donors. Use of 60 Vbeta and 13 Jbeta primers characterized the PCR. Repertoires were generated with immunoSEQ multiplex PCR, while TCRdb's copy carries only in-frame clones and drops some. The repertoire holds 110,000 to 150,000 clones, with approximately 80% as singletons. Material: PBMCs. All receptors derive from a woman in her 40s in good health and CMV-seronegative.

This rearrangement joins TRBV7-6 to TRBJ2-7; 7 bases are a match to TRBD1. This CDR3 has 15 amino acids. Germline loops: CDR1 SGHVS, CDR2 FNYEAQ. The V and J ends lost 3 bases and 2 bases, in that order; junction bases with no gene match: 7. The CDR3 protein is CASSFSTGAAYEQYF. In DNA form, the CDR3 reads TGTGCCAGCAGCTTTTCTACAGGGGCCGCCTACGAGCAGTACTTC.

The CDR3 reads CASGATGGFTEAFF. The DNA for the CDR3 is TGTGCCAGCGGGGCAACAGGGGGCTTCACTGAAGCTTTCTTT. The chain couples TRBV6-1 to TRBJ1-1; 9 positions agree with TRBD1. The V gene's germline CDR1 is MNHNS and CDR2 SASEGT. CDR3 length: 14 residues. The ends lost 8 bases at V and 4 bases at J; junction bases unmatched: 8.

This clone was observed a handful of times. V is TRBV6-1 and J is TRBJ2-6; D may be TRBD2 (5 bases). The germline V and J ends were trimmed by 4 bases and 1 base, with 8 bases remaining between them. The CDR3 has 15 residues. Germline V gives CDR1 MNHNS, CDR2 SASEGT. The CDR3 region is CASSVGGSGANVLTF. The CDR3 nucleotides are TGTGCCAGCAGTGTAGGCGGGTCTGGGGCCAACGTCCTGACTTTC.

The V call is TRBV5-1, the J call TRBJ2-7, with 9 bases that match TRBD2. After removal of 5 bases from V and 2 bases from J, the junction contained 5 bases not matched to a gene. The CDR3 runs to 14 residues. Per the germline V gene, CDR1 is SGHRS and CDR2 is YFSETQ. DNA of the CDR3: TGCGCCAGCAGGGTGACTAGCGGTACCTACGAGCAGTACTTC. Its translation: CASRVTSGTYEQYF.

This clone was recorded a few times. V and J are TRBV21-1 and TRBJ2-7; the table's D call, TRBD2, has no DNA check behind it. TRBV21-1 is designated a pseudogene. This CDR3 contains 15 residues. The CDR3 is CASSKGSAATYEQYF. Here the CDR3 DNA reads TGTGCCAGCAGCAAAGGGAGCGCGGCGACCTACGAGCAGTACTTC.

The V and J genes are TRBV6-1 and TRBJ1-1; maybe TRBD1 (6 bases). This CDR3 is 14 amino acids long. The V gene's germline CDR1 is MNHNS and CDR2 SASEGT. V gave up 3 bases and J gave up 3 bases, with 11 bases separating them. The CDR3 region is CASSDTGLYTEAFF. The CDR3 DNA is TGTGCCAGCAGTGATACAGGGTTATACACTGAAGCTTTCTTT.

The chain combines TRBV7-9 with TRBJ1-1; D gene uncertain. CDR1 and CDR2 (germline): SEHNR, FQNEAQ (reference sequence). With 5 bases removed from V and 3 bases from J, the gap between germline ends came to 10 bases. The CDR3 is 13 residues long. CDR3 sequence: CASSPAGHTEAFF. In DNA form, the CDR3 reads TGTGCCAGCAGCCCCGCTGGCCACACTGAAGCTTTCTTT. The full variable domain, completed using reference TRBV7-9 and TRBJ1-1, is DTGVSQNPRHKITKRGQNVTFRCDPISEHNRLYWYRQTLGQGPEFLTYFQNEAQLEKSRLLSDRFSAERPKGSFSTLEIQRTEQGDSAMYLCASSPAGHTEAFFGQGTRLTVV.

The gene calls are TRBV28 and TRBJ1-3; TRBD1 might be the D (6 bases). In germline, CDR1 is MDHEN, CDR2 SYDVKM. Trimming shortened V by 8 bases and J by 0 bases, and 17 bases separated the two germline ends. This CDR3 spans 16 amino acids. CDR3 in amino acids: CASRPDRTLSGNTIYF. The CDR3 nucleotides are TGTGCCAGCCGGCCGGACAGAACTCTCTCTGGAAACACCATATATTTT.

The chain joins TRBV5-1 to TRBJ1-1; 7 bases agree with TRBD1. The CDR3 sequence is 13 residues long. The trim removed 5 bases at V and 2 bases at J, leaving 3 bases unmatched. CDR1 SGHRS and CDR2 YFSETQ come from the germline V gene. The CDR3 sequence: CASRGTVNTEAFF. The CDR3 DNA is TGCGCCAGCAGAGGGACAGTTAACACTGAAGCTTTCTTT.

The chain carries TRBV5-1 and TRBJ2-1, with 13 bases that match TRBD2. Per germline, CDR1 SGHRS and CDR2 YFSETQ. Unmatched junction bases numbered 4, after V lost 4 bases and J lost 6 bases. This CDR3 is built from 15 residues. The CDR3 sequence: CASSLGTSGVNEQFF. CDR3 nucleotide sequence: TGCGCCAGCAGCCTCGGGACTAGCGGGGTCAATGAGCAGTTCTTC. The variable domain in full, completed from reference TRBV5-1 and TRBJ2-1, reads KAGVTQTPRYLIKTRGQQVTLSCSPISGHRSVSWYQQTPGQGLQFLFEYFSETQRNKGNFPGRFSGRQFSNSRSEMNVSTLELGDSALYLCASSLGTSGVNEQFFGPGTRLTVL.

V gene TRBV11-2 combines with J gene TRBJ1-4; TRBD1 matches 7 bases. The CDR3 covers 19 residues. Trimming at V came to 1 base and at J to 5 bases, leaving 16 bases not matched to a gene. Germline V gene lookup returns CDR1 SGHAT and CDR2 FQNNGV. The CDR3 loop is CASSLAEQLDRRINEKLFF. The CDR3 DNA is TGTGCCAGCAGCTTAGCTGAACAACTGGACAGGCGGATAAATGAAAAACTGTTTTTT.

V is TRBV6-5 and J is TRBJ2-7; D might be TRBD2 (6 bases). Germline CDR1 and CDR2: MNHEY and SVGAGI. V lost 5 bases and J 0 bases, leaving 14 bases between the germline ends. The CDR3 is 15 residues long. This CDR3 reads CASSPHGGFSYEQYF. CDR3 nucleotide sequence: TGTGCCAGCAGTCCCCACGGGGGTTTCTCCTACGAGCAGTACTTC.

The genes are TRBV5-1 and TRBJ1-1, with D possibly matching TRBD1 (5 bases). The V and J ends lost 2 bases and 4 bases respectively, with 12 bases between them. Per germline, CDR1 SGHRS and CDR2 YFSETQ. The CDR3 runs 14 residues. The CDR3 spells CASSFQGRATEAFF. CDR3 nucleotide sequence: TGCGCCAGCAGCTTCCAGGGTAGGGCCACTGAAGCTTTCTTT.

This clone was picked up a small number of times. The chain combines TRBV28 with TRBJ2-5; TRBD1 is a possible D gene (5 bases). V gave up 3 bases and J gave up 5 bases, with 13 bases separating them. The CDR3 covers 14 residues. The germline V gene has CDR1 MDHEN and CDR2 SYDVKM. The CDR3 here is CASSFNRRRETQYF. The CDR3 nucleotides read TGTGCCAGCAGTTTTAACAGGCGCAGGGAGACCCAGTACTTC. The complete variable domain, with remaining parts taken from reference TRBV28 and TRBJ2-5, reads DVKVTQSSRYLVKRTGEKVFLECVQDMDHENMFWYRQDPGLGLRLIYFSYDVKMKEKGDIPEGYSVSREKKERFSLILESASTNQTSMYLCASSFNRRRETQYFGPGTRLLVL.

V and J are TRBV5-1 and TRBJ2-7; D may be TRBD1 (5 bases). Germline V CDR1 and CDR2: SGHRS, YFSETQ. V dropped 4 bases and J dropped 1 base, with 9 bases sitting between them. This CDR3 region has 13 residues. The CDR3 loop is CASSRGSSYEQYF. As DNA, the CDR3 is TGCGCCAGCAGCAGGGGATCATCCTACGAGCAGTACTTC.

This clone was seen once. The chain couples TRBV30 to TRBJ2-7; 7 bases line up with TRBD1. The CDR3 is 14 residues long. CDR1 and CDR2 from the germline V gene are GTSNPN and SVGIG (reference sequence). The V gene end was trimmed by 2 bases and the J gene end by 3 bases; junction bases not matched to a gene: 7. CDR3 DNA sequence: TGTGCCTGGAGTAGGGGGACAGAACGCTACGAGCAGTACTTC. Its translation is CAWSRGTERYEQYF.

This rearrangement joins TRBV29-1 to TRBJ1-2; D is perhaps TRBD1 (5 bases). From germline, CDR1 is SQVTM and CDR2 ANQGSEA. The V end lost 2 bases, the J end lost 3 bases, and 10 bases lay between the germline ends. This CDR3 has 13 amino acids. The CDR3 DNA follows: TGCAGCGTTGAACCGGGACTTCACTATGGCTACACCTTC. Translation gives CSVEPGLHYGYTF.

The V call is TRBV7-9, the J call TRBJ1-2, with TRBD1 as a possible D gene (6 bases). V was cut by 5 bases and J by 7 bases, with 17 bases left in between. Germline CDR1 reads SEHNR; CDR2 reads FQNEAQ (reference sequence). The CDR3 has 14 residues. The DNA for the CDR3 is TGTGCCAGCAGCCCGGGGCAGGGGATAGGTGGCTACACCTTC. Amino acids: CASSPGQGIGGYTF.

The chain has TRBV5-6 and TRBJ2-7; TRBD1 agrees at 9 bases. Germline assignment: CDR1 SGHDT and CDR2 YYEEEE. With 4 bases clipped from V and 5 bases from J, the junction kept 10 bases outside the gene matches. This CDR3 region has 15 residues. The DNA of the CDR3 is TGTGCCAGCAGCGTCCGGGACAGGGTGGAAAACGAGCAGTACTTC. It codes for CASSVRDRVENEQYF.